The 30 T cell receptor beta chains below all came from one sample that was sequenced in a study of spatial heterogeneity in lung cancer. TCRdb called the 5' RACE reads again in MiXCR, with one record for every CDR3 protein. The top ten clones hold 20% to 25% of a sample with under 150,000 distinct CDR3 sequences, 9.5% to 14% of them seen once. Time point indicated: blood at routine non-recurrence follow-up after resection. The specimen comprised PBMCs, sampled at follow-up. These receptors originate from a female donor with early-stage non-small cell lung cancer.

This chain uses TRBV3-1 with TRBJ1-1, with a tentative D call TRBD1 (5 bases). The V and J ends lost 6 bases and 0 bases respectively, with 11 bases between them. Germline assignment: CDR1 LGHDT and CDR2 YNNKEL (reference sequence). This CDR3 comprises 14 residues. CDR3 DNA: TGTGCCAGCAGAGGGACGGATATGAACACTGAAGCTTTCTTT. Translated, it gives CASRGTDMNTEAFF.

In this sample, this clonotype turned up many times. V is TRBV11-2 and J is TRBJ2-1; the D gene could be TRBD1 or TRBD2 (6 bases each). Trimming removed 4 bases from V and 4 bases from J, with 17 bases in between. The CDR3 has 16 amino acids. Germline loops: CDR1 SGHAT, CDR2 FQNNGV. The CDR3 loop is CASSSIQGLPYNEQFF. In nucleotides, the CDR3 is TGTGCCAGCAGCTCAATACAGGGACTCCCATACAATGAGCAGTTCTTC.

This chain joins TRBV9 and TRBJ1-2; D remains ambiguous. V lost 0 bases and J 8 bases, leaving 8 bases between the germline ends. CDR3 size: 12 residues. In germline, CDR1 is SGDLS, CDR2 YYNGEE. This CDR3 is CASSVATKGYTF. CDR3 bases: TGTGCCAGCAGCGTAGCTACGAAAGGCTACACCTTC.

The V gene is TRBV9, the J gene TRBJ2-3; TRBD2 matches at 11 bases. Germline CDR1 reads SGDLS; CDR2 reads YYNGEE. Germline trimming cut 4 bases from V and 6 bases from J; bases unmatched to any gene: 13. CDR3 length: 17 amino acids. The CDR3 nucleotides read TGTGCCAGCAGCCCCGGGACTAGCGGAGACGCGCGGGATACGCAGTATTTT. Translated: CASSPGTSGDARDTQYF.

The rearrangement uses TRBV4-1 and TRBJ1-5; no clear D. This CDR3 is built from 13 residues. V was pared by 1 base and J by 7 bases, with 8 bases between. The germline V gene has CDR1 MGHRA and CDR2 YSYEKL. Written as DNA, the CDR3 is TGCGCCAGCAGCCAAGGACTTTCCCAGCCCCAGCATTTT. Translated: CASSQGLSQPQHF.

This clonotype showed up many times. CDR3 protein: CSASGTGGSDGYEQYF. CDR3 bases: TGCAGTGCTAGTGGGACAGGGGGATCTGACGGATACGAGCAGTACTTC. This chain uses TRBV20-1 with TRBJ2-7; the match to TRBD1 covers 11 bases. V shed 3 bases, J shed 4 bases, and the junction held 11 bases outside the gene matches. CDR1 DFQATT and CDR2 SNEGSKA come from the germline V gene (reference sequence). The CDR3 has 16 residues.

This clonotype was counted only a few times. The chain carries TRBV5-6 and TRBJ2-3; 12 positions match TRBD2. The CDR3 spans 15 residues. With 4 bases clipped from V and 10 bases from J, the junction kept 10 bases outside the gene matches. Germline V gene sequence: CDR1 SGHDT, CDR2 YYEEEE. This CDR3 reads CASSLLLAGGESQYF. The CDR3, as DNA: TGTGCCAGCAGCCTCTTACTAGCGGGAGGTGAGTCGCAGTATTTT.

V gene TRBV2 combines with J gene TRBJ2-2; no reliable D call. Germline V gives CDR1 SNHLY, CDR2 FYNNEI. The length of the CDR3 is 16 residues. Trimming removed 6 bases from V and 0 bases from J, with 14 bases in between. CDR3 in amino acids: CASRFGSSTNTGELFF. CDR3 sequence (DNA): TGTGCCAGCAGATTCGGCAGTTCTACGAACACCGGGGAGCTGTTTTTT.

This chain joins TRBV3-1 and TRBJ2-2; TRBD1 matches 7 bases. V was clipped by 4 bases and J by 5 bases; unmatched bases: 10. The CDR3 is 16 amino acids. Germline lookup yields CDR1 LGHDT and CDR2 YNNKEL (reference sequence). CDR3 in DNA: TGTGCCAGCAGCCCCCACCTGGGACAGAGGACCGGGGAGCTGTTTTTT. This translates into CASSPHLGQRTGELFF.

This clonotype has a handful of counts. The V gene is TRBV11-1, the J gene TRBJ2-5, with 9 bases aligning to TRBD2. The CDR3 runs to 16 residues. With V trimmed by 3 bases and J by 0 bases, 5 bases remained unmatched. Germline V gives CDR1 SGHAT, CDR2 FQDESV (reference sequence). In DNA form, the CDR3 reads TGTGCCAGCAGCTTTGGGAGCGGGAGGTACCAAGAGACCCAGTACTTC. It translates to CASSFGSGRYQETQYF.

This clonotype appeared many times. The chain has TRBV10-3 and TRBJ1-4; D is ambiguous. This CDR3 has 11 amino acids. The germline V and J ends were trimmed by 11 bases and 8 bases, with 12 bases remaining between them. The germline V gene encodes CDR1 ENHRY and CDR2 SYGVKD. The CDR3: CASRGNEKLFF. CDR3 nucleotides: TGTGCCTCTCGCGGCAACGAAAAACTGTTTTTT.

This clonotype has just one count. The V and J genes are TRBV20-1 and TRBJ2-1, with 7 bases aligning to TRBD2. The germline CDR1 and CDR2 sequences are DFQATT and SNEGSKA (reference sequence). The CDR3 is 15 residues long. Trimming removed 6 bases from V and 0 bases from J; junction bases left unmatched: 8. This CDR3 is CSAEVGGSSYNEQFF. CDR3 sequence (DNA): TGCAGTGCCGAGGTCGGCGGGAGCTCCTACAATGAGCAGTTCTTC.

This clonotype was observed a handful of times. This rearrangement joins TRBV18 to TRBJ1-1; the D is unclear. Between the trimmed V and J ends, which lost 1 base and 6 bases, there was a span of 15 bases. The CDR3 spans 15 residues. Germline lookup yields CDR1 KGHSH and CDR2 LQKENI. In DNA, the CDR3 is TGTGCCAGCTCACCACTCGAAACAGATGTTTCTGAAGCTTTCTTT. It encodes CASSPLETDVSEAFF.

The chain has TRBV12-3 or TRBV12-4 and TRBJ2-5; 10 positions agree with TRBD2. CDR3 length: 14 residues. V lost 6 bases, J lost 1 base, and 2 bases stayed unmatched. The CDR3 reads CASSEREGQETQYF. DNA of the CDR3: TGTGCCAGCAGCGAGCGGGAGGGCCAAGAGACCCAGTACTTC.

The chain uses TRBV6-2 or TRBV6-3 and TRBJ1-3, with D hard to call. The CDR3 has 17 residues. Germline CDR1 reads MNHEY; CDR2 reads SVGEGT. V was cut by 0 bases and J by 3 bases, with 15 bases left in between. The CDR3 DNA is TGTGCCAGCAGTTACTCCGGACCGGCCTCGAATGGAAACACCATATATTTT. Translation: CASSYSGPASNGNTIYF.

This clonotype was picked up many times. The rearrangement joins TRBV30 to TRBJ2-1; 10 bases map to TRBD2. Germline V lookup: CDR1 GTSNPN, CDR2 SVGIG (reference sequence). This CDR3 has 15 residues. Trimming removed 5 bases from V and 4 bases from J; junction bases left unmatched: 8. This CDR3 is CAWELLAGRYNEQFF. In DNA, the CDR3 is TGTGCCTGGGAGCTACTAGCGGGAAGGTACAATGAGCAGTTCTTC.

In its sample, this clonotype was seen once. The CDR3 region is CASSTTSRGYNEQFF. The CDR3 DNA sequence: TGTGCCAGCAGCACAACATCTAGGGGCTACAATGAGCAGTTCTTC. V is TRBV11-3 and J is TRBJ2-1; D is possibly TRBD1 (5 bases). The ends were cut back, 5 bases at V and 3 bases at J, with 14 bases in the middle. The CDR3 length is 15 residues. Germline lookup yields CDR1 SGHNT and CDR2 YENEEA.

This clonotype has only a few counts. The gene calls are TRBV3-1 and TRBJ2-7; 14 bases fit TRBD2. V lost 4 bases, J lost 3 bases, and 2 bases stayed unmatched. Germline CDR1 is LGHDT and CDR2 is YNNKEL (reference sequence). This CDR3 is built from 15 residues. The CDR3 DNA reads TGTGCCAGCAGCCGAGGGACTAGCGGGAGCTACGAGCAGTACTTC. Residues: CASSRGTSGSYEQYF.

This CDR3 reads CASSPIGVAGNTIYF. The CDR3 region has the DNA TGTGCCAGCAGCCCCATAGGGGTGGCCGGAAACACCATATATTTT. This sequence joins TRBV28 and TRBJ1-3; tentatively, D is TRBD1 (5 bases). V lost 6 bases, J lost 4 bases, and 16 bases lay in between. The CDR3 is 15 amino acids. The germline gives CDR1 MDHEN, CDR2 SYDVKM.

This clonotype was seen ten or more times. This chain connects TRBV20-1 to TRBJ1-1; 7 nucleotides match TRBD1. The germline V gene encodes CDR1 DFQATT and CDR2 SNEGSKA (reference sequence). The trim removed 5 bases at V and 1 base at J, leaving 13 bases unmatched. CDR3 length equals 16 residues. This CDR3 is CSAPPSPTGQNTEAFF. The CDR3, as DNA: TGCAGTGCTCCCCCATCCCCGACAGGGCAGAACACTGAAGCTTTCTTT.

CDR3 bases: TGTGCCCCCTGGACCGCTAACACTGAAGCTTTCTTT. This sequence encodes CAPWTANTEAFF. This chain links TRBV28 with TRBJ1-1; D ambiguous. Trimming removed 11 bases at V and 2 bases at J, with 12 bases between. The CDR3 runs to 12 residues. CDR1 MDHEN and CDR2 SYDVKM come from the germline V gene.

The chain combines TRBV4-2 with TRBJ1-1; D call uncertain. V was clipped by 0 bases and J by 4 bases, with 9 bases between them. CDR1 and CDR2 (germline): LGHNA, YNFKEQ. The CDR3 is 14 residues long. In nucleotides, the CDR3 is TGTGCCAGCAGCCAAGATTCCGGCGTCACTGAAGCTTTCTTT. It translates to CASSQDSGVTEAFF.

This clonotype was detected ten times or more. The V call is TRBV6-5, the J call TRBJ2-3; 14 nucleotides match TRBD2. The ends lost 2 bases at V and 5 bases at J; junction bases unmatched: 3. There are 16 residues in the CDR3. Germline-derived CDR1 and CDR2 are MNHEY and SVGAGI. In DNA, the CDR3 is TGTGCCAGCAGTTACGCGGGACTAGCGGGAGAAGATACGCAGTATTTT. As protein: CASSYAGLAGEDTQYF.

This clonotype has ten or more counts. The chain uses TRBV28 and TRBJ1-5, with 9 bases lining up with TRBD1. Germline CDR1 MDHEN, CDR2 SYDVKM. The CDR3 contains 15 residues. The V segment lost 2 bases and the J segment 5 bases; nucleotides outside the gene matches: 4. Written as DNA, the CDR3 is TGTGCCAGCAGTTTACCGGGACAGGGTTATCAGCCCCAGCATTTT. This sequence encodes CASSLPGQGYQPQHF.

This clonotype was found many times. The chain uses TRBV9 and TRBJ2-3; D may be TRBD1 (6 bases). Trimming cost V 3 bases and J 0 bases, with 14 bases left between them. CDR1 is SGDLS, CDR2 YYNGEE, per germline. The CDR3 loop spans 16 amino acids. CDR3 in DNA: TGTGCCAGCAGCGCATATTCAGGGGTTAGCACAGATACGCAGTATTTT. This codes for CASSAYSGVSTDTQYF.

Comment on this clonotype: This could be a read error, since a much larger clone is one nucleotide away. Lacking the conserved final phenylalanine or tryptophan, this CDR3 likely reflects a read error. The chain combines TRBV11-2 with TRBJ2-1; 10 bases agree with TRBD2. The trim removed 1 base at V and 7 bases at J, leaving 7 bases unmatched. CDR3 length: 16 residues. Looked up from germline, CDR1 is SGHAT and CDR2 is FQNNGV. The CDR3 is CASSLGAGGPGNEQFY. The CDR3 DNA reads as TGTGCCAGCAGCTTAGGAGCGGGAGGGCCGGGAAATGAGCAGTTCTAC.

The chain uses TRBV5-1 and TRBJ2-1, with 16 bases matching TRBD2. The CDR3 is 18 residues long. V gave up 5 bases and J gave up 4 bases; unmatched junction bases: 9. CDR1 is SGHRS and CDR2 is YFSETQ in the germline V gene. This CDR3 reads CASREGLAGGPKYNEQFF. CDR3 DNA sequence: TGCGCCAGCAGAGAGGGACTAGCGGGAGGGCCGAAGTACAATGAGCAGTTCTTC.

The chain carries TRBV7-2 and TRBJ2-3; unclear D gene. The CDR3 consists of 13 residues. Trimming cost V 1 base and J 3 bases, with 5 bases left between them. CDR1 and CDR2 (germline): SGHTA, FQGNSA. This CDR3 is CASSLELTDTQYF. The CDR3 nucleotides are TGTGCCAGCAGCTTAGAGCTGACAGATACGCAGTATTTT.

This clonotype came up a few times. This chain connects TRBV19 to TRBJ2-7; a weak D match, TRBD1 (6 bases). Trimming removed 4 bases from V and 2 bases from J, with 21 bases in between. The CDR3 has 17 residues. Germline lookup yields CDR1 LNHDA and CDR2 SQIVND (reference sequence). The CDR3 is CASSRTLSGTSTYEQYF. DNA for the CDR3: TGTGCCAGTAGTAGAACCCTCTCCGGGACAAGTACCTACGAGCAGTACTTC.

This clonotype was counted between two and nine times. The V gene is TRBV6-5, the J gene TRBJ1-2; D perhaps matches TRBD1 (6 bases). Germline V lookup: CDR1 MNHEY, CDR2 SVGAGI. The CDR3 is 13 amino acids. Trimming shortened V by 2 bases and J by 5 bases, and 9 bases separated the two germline ends. CDR3 region: CASSYQTGYGYTF. CDR3 DNA sequence: TGTGCCAGCAGTTACCAGACAGGTTATGGCTACACCTTC.